Shown below are 7 T cell receptor beta chains from a single sample sequenced in a study of blood T cell repertoires in COVID-19 (TCRdb year 2020). The library was made by the immunoSEQ multiplex PCR assay. This immuneACCESS table, as held by TCRdb, lists in-frame sequences with V and J called but not all clones. Of the missing ones, under half trace to an unresolved V gene in checked studies; the others have no known cause. For this sample there are about 180,000 clones; 88% appear just once. More than 3.5% of the sample comes from the top ten. Sequenced input: peripheral blood. These receptors all stem from a woman in her twenties or thirties with acute or convalescent COVID-19.

V is TRBV5-1 and J is TRBJ1-3, with 9 bases that match TRBD1. Germline V gene lookup returns CDR1 SGHRS and CDR2 YFSETQ. Losses at the gene ends were 4 bases for V and 5 bases for J; bases not matched to a gene: 4. This CDR3 has 14 residues. The chain's CDR3 is CASSPDRGRNTIYF. The CDR3 nucleotides read TGCGCCAGCAGCCCGGACAGGGGCAGAAACACCATATATTTT.

The V gene is TRBV7-8, the J gene TRBJ1-5; tentatively, D is TRBD1 (6 bases). Germline V gene data show CDR1 as SGHVS and CDR2 as FQNEAQ. V dropped 2 bases and J dropped 7 bases, with 18 bases sitting between them. The CDR3 length is 16 residues. DNA for the CDR3: TGTGCCAGCAGCTTATCCCCGGACAGCCTATTGCAGCCCCAGCATTTT. Protein: CASSLSPDSLLQPQHF. The variable domain in full, completed from reference TRBV7-8 and TRBJ1-5, reads GAGVSQSPRYKVAKRGQDVALRCDPISGHVSLFWYQQALGQGPEFLTYFQNEAQLDKSGLPSDRFFAERPEGSVSTLKIQRTQQEDSAVYLCASSLSPDSLLQPQHFGDGTRLSIL.

CDR3 nucleotides: TGTGCCATAGGGACTATACAGCCCCAGCATTTT. Residues: CAIGTIQPQHF. The chain uses TRBV6-5 and TRBJ1-5; a weak D match, TRBD1 (5 bases). Trimming removed 10 bases at V and 7 bases at J, with 11 bases between. This CDR3 has 11 amino acids. In germline, CDR1 is MNHEY, CDR2 SVGAGI.

V is TRBV5-6 and J is TRBJ2-1, with unresolved D. Germline CDR1 is SGHDT and CDR2 is YYEEEE. Trimming took 9 bases from V and 6 from J, leaving 19 bases between them. The CDR3 sequence is 14 residues long. The CDR3 coding sequence is TGTGCCACCACGACAAAAACGCAACGCAATGAGCAGTTCTTC. Translating it yields CATTTKTQRNEQFF.

Only one count was recorded for this clone. This CDR3 is CAISALGQGGYEQYF. DNA of the CDR3: TGTGCCATCAGTGCGCTGGGACAGGGTGGGTACGAGCAGTACTTC. V and J are TRBV10-3 and TRBJ2-7, with TRBD1 identical over 9 bases. The CDR3 totals 15 residues. Germline CDR1 reads ENHRY; CDR2 reads SYGVKD. With V trimmed by 4 bases and J by 4 bases, 8 bases remained unmatched.

The chain links TRBV19 to TRBJ1-3; D may be TRBD1 (5 bases). The CDR3 consists of 16 residues. V lost 2 bases to trimming and J lost 2 bases, with 13 bases between them. CDR1 is LNHDA, CDR2 SQIVND, per germline (reference sequence). CDR3 region: CASSISQGGPGNTIYF. The CDR3 DNA sequence: TGTGCCAGTAGTATATCCCAGGGAGGCCCTGGAAACACCATATATTTT.

This clone was recorded once. This chain joins TRBV28 and TRBJ2-5, with D maybe TRBD1 (5 bases). Trimming stripped 7 bases from V and 0 bases from J, with 12 bases between. The CDR3 is 14 residues long. Germline V gene data show CDR1 as MDHEN and CDR2 as SYDVKM. CDR3 sequence: CASNPQAHQETQYF. CDR3 nucleotide sequence: TGTGCCAGCAATCCACAGGCCCACCAAGAGACCCAGTACTTC. Together with reference TRBV28 and TRBJ2-5, the CDR3 gives the full variable domain: DVKVTQSSRYLVKRTGEKVFLECVQDMDHENMFWYRQDPGLGLRLIYFSYDVKMKEKGDIPEGYSVSREKKERFSLILESASTNQTSMYLCASNPQAHQETQYFGPGTRLLVL.